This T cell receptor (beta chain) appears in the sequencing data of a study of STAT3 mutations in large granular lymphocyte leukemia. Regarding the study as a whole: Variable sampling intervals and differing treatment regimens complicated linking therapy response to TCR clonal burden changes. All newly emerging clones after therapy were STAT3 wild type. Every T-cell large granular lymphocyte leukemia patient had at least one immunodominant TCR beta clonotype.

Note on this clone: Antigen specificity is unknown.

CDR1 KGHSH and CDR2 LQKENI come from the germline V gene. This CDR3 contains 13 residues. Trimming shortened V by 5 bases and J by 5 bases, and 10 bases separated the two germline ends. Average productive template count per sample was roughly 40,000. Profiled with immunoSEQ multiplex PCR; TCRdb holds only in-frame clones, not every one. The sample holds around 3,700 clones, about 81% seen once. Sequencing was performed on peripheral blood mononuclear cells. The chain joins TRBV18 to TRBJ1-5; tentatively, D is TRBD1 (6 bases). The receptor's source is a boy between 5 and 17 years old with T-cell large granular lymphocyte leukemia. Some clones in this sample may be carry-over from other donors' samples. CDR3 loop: CASSEGGDQPQHF. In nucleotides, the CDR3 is TGTGCCAGCTCAGAGGGGGGGGATCAGCCCCAGCATTTT.